These 17 T cell receptor beta chains were all obtained from the same sample, sequenced in a study of neoadjuvant nivolumab and ipilimumab in lung cancer. Generated by immunoSEQ multiplex PCR, the TCRdb table keeps only in-frame clones and is missing some. The profile shows some 37,000 clones, about 91% of them singletons. The sample in question was peripheral blood, obtained before neoadjuvant nivolumab, alone or with ipilimumab. These receptors originate from an adult with non-small cell lung cancer.

This clone was recorded only once. This chain uses TRBV27 with TRBJ2-1, with D tentatively TRBD1 or TRBD2 (6 bases each). Germline values: CDR1 MNHEY, CDR2 SMNVEV (reference sequence). The ends were cut back, 5 bases at V and 5 bases at J, with 13 bases in the middle. CDR3 length equals 14 residues. DNA for the CDR3: TGTGCCAGCAGTCCCGGGGGCCCACACAATGAGCAGTTCTTC. This gives the protein CASSPGGPHNEQFF.

V and J are TRBV7-9 and TRBJ2-1; D not certain. Deletions cut 7 bases from V and 4 bases from J, with 17 bases between. The CDR3 consists of 15 residues. CDR1 and CDR2 from the germline V gene are SEHNR and FQNEAQ (reference sequence). CDR3 loop: CASIPGRARYNEQFF. The CDR3 DNA follows: TGTGCCAGCATCCCTGGTAGGGCTCGGTACAATGAGCAGTTCTTC.

This chain links TRBV30 with TRBJ1-4; TRBD1 agrees at 11 bases. CDR3 length: 18 amino acids. Trimming removed 1 base from V and 2 bases from J; junction bases left unmatched: 9. The germline V gene encodes CDR1 GTSNPN and CDR2 SVGIG (reference sequence). The DNA for the CDR3 is TGTGCCTGGAGTGAAAACCGGGACAGGGGGTCCACTAATGAAAAACTGTTTTTT. It yields the protein CAWSENRDRGSTNEKLFF.

V is TRBV9 and J is TRBJ2-2; D remains unclear. Per germline, CDR1 SGDLS and CDR2 YYNGEE. Trimming took 0 bases from V and 1 from J, leaving 10 bases between them. This CDR3 has 16 amino acids. CDR3 DNA sequence: TGTGCCAGCAGCGTAGACCAGCTCGAGAACACCGGGGAGCTGTTTTTT. Its protein product is CASSVDQLENTGELFF.

The rearrangement links TRBV28 to TRBJ2-7; D possibly uses TRBD1 or TRBD2 (5 bases each). The CDR3 extends over 11 amino acids. V lost 6 bases to trimming and J lost 9 bases, with 12 bases between them. The V gene's germline CDR1 is MDHEN and CDR2 SYDVKM. CDR3 residues: CASSSSRGQYF. The CDR3 DNA reads as TGTGCCAGCAGCTCCTCGAGGGGGCAGTACTTC.

The rearrangement uses TRBV18 and TRBJ2-1; TRBD1 might be the D (6 bases). Germline-derived CDR1 and CDR2 are KGHSH and LQKENI. Trimming pared 3 bases from V and 0 bases from J, leaving 9 bases between. This CDR3 has 15 residues. CDR3 sequence: CASSPQGGSYNEQFF. CDR3 DNA sequence: TGTGCCAGCTCACCCCAAGGGGGCTCCTACAATGAGCAGTTCTTC.

The genes are TRBV13 and TRBJ2-5; D might be TRBD1 (6 bases). The CDR3 contains 11 residues. V gave up 6 bases and J gave up 5 bases, with 7 bases separating them. CDR1 is PRHDT and CDR2 is FYEKMQ in the germline V gene (reference sequence). DNA for the CDR3: TGTGCCAGCAGTCAGGGGGAGACCCAGTACTTC. Encoded protein: CASSQGETQYF.

The chain links TRBV18 to TRBJ1-5; TRBD1 might be the D (6 bases). V dropped 3 bases and J dropped 4 bases, with 7 bases sitting between them. Germline CDR1 reads KGHSH; CDR2 reads LQKENI. The CDR3 is 13 amino acids. CDR3 sequence (DNA): TGTGCCAGCTCACCGGACAGAAATCAGCCCCAGCATTTT. Translation: CASSPDRNQPQHF.

The J gene is TRBJ2-2, the V gene TRBV7-9; 7 bases map to TRBD1. Germline V lookup: CDR1 SEHNR, CDR2 FQNEAQ (reference sequence). With 2 bases clipped from V and 6 bases from J, the junction kept 6 bases outside the gene matches. The CDR3 is made up of 15 amino acids. The CDR3 nucleotides read TGTGCCAGCAGCTTATCGACAGGGCGAGCCGGGGAGCTGTTTTTT. Translating gives CASSLSTGRAGELFF.

The rearrangement joins TRBV5-5 to TRBJ2-3; 8 bases are a match to TRBD1. Germline CDR1 reads SGHKS; CDR2 reads YYEKEE (reference sequence). J was trimmed by 0 bases and V by 4 bases; bases with no gene match: 4. The CDR3 is 15 residues long. CDR3 DNA sequence: TGTGCCAGCAGCCGCTGGACAGGGAGCACAGATACGCAGTATTTT. It codes for CASSRWTGSTDTQYF.

This clone has a single count. The V gene is TRBV11-2, the J gene TRBJ2-7; D not resolved. This CDR3 has 15 amino acids. V lost 1 base and J lost 2, with 12 bases in between. Germline CDR1 reads SGHAT; CDR2 reads FQNNGV. The CDR3 sequence: CASSLASTPPYEQYF. In DNA form, the CDR3 reads TGTGCCAGCAGCTTAGCCTCAACCCCCCCCTACGAGCAGTACTTC.

This chain joins TRBV15 and TRBJ2-7; the match to TRBD1 covers 9 bases. Per the germline V gene, CDR1 is LNHNV and CDR2 is YYDKDF (reference sequence). J lost 3 bases, V lost 6 bases, and 12 bases had no gene match. The length of the CDR3 is 16 residues. CDR3 nucleotide sequence: TGTGCCACCAGTCAAGAACAGGGGGCGACTATCTACGAGCAGTACTTC. Protein: CATSQEQGATIYEQYF.

A single count supports this clone. This chain joins TRBV10-2 and TRBJ2-2, with D possibly being TRBD1 (5 bases). In germline, CDR1 is WSHSY, CDR2 SAAADI. Trimming removed 1 base from V and 4 bases from J, with 7 bases in between. The CDR3 runs 14 residues. The CDR3 loop is CASSELGRTGELFF. The CDR3 bases are TGCGCCAGCAGTGAGTTGGGGCGCACCGGGGAGCTGTTTTTT.

The rearrangement joins TRBV7-8 to TRBJ2-7; a weak D match, TRBD1 (5 bases). Trimming stripped 1 base from V and 2 bases from J, with 12 bases between. Germline CDR1 is SGHVS and CDR2 is FQNEAQ. The length of the CDR3 is 15 residues. The CDR3 DNA sequence: TGTGCCAGCAGCTTAGTCCCCGACAGCCCCTACGAGCAGTACTTC. It specifies CASSLVPDSPYEQYF.

The J gene is TRBJ1-2, the V gene TRBV5-4; D is possibly TRBD1 (6 bases). CDR1 SGHNT and CDR2 YYREEE come from the germline V gene (reference sequence). The CDR3 consists of 15 residues. Trimming removed 1 base at V and 3 bases at J, with 13 bases between. The CDR3 nucleotides read TGTGCCAGCAGCTTGTTGTCCAGGGGAGACTATGGCTACACCTTC. It is translated as CASSLLSRGDYGYTF.

The V call is TRBV5-1, the J call TRBJ2-7; D is unresolved. CDR1 SGHRS and CDR2 YFSETQ come from the germline V gene. The germline V and J ends were trimmed by 3 bases and 4 bases, with 5 bases remaining between them. This CDR3 spans 11 amino acids. CDR3 residues: CASSSEYEQYF. CDR3 DNA sequence: TGCGCCAGCAGCTCCGAATACGAGCAGTACTTC.

The chain links TRBV7-9 to TRBJ2-3, with 11 nucleotides matching TRBD2. This CDR3 has 19 amino acids. Germline V gene sequence: CDR1 SEHNR, CDR2 FQNEAQ (reference sequence). V was pared by 3 bases and J by 2 bases, with 13 bases of the junction left unmatched. In DNA, the CDR3 is TGTGCCAGCAGCTTCCCTGGGACTAGCGGAGCCCACTTCACAGATACGCAGTATTTT. Amino acids: CASSFPGTSGAHFTDTQYF.